Shown below are 22 T cell receptor beta chains from a single sample sequenced in a study of blood T cell repertoires in COVID-19. Assay used: immunoSEQ multiplex PCR; TCRdb lists only in-frame clones, some missing. This sample has more than 85,000 clones, with 75% to 85% found just once. The sequencing input was peripheral blood. The receptors here all came from a man between 65 and 79 years old with acute or convalescent COVID-19.

This clone rates as medium-sized. The V and J genes are TRBV18 and TRBJ1-1, with 11 bases aligning to TRBD1. The junction had 8 bases not matched to a gene; V was cut back by 3 bases and J by 2 bases. Per germline, CDR1 KGHSH and CDR2 LQKENI. The CDR3 has 17 residues. For the CDR3, the DNA is TGTGCCAGCTCACCCGAGGGGACAGGGGGGGGAAACACTGAAGCTTTCTTT. Its translation: CASSPEGTGGGNTEAFF.

The J gene is TRBJ1-1, the V gene TRBV4-2; perhaps TRBD1 as D (5 bases). Between the trimmed V and J ends, which lost 4 bases and 6 bases, there was a span of 18 bases. The germline CDR1 and CDR2 sequences are LGHNA and YNFKEQ. The CDR3 loop spans 15 amino acids. The CDR3 loop is CASSPVAGGYAEAFF. The CDR3 DNA reads as TGTGCCAGCAGCCCAGTCGCGGGGGGATACGCTGAAGCTTTCTTT.

V usage is TRBV6-5 and J usage is TRBJ1-1, with D unclear. The CDR3 covers 12 residues. V dropped 10 bases and J dropped 4 bases, with 13 bases sitting between them. Germline values: CDR1 MNHEY, CDR2 SVGAGI. CDR3 DNA sequence: TGTGCCACCACTAGGCACGGCACTGAAGCTTTCTTT. Translation gives CATTRHGTEAFF.

The chain is built from TRBV15 and TRBJ2-5; 10 nucleotides line up with TRBD1. CDR1 and CDR2 (germline): LNHNV, YYDKDF (reference sequence). V was clipped by 1 base and J by 5 bases; unmatched bases: 4. CDR3 length equals 15 residues. CDR3 region: CATSRAPGQGETQYF. CDR3 DNA sequence: TGTGCCACCAGCAGAGCTCCGGGACAGGGGGAGACCCAGTACTTC. The full variable domain, rest sourced from reference TRBV15 and TRBJ2-5, is DAMVIQNPRYQVTQFGKPVTLSCSQTLNHNVMYWYQQKSSQAPKLLFHYYDKDFNNEADTPDNFQSRRPNTSFCFLDIRSPGLGDTAMYLCATSRAPGQGETQYFGPGTRLLVL.

In this sample, this clone turned up a few times. The rearrangement joins TRBV19 to TRBJ1-2; 7 nucleotides agree with TRBD1. CDR1 and CDR2 from the germline V gene are LNHDA and SQIVND (reference sequence). The junction had 12 bases not matched to a gene; V was cut back by 5 bases and J by 6 bases. This CDR3 region has 15 residues. CDR3 protein: CASSGRQGSGHGYTF. The CDR3 nucleotides read TGTGCCAGTAGTGGACGACAGGGTAGCGGACATGGCTACACCTTC.

The V gene is TRBV19, the J gene TRBJ1-4, with TRBD1 matching over 10 bases. This CDR3 comprises 17 residues. After removal of 5 bases from V and 0 bases from J, the junction contained 6 bases not matched to a gene. Germline-derived CDR1 and CDR2 are LNHDA and SQIVND (reference sequence). The CDR3 protein is CASSPHDRGPTNEKLFF. Here the CDR3 DNA reads TGTGCCAGTAGTCCCCATGACAGGGGGCCAACTAATGAAAAACTGTTTTTT.

The gene calls are TRBV5-1 and TRBJ1-5; D is uncertain. The germline CDR1 and CDR2 sequences are SGHRS and YFSETQ. Trimming removed 3 bases from V and 3 bases from J, with 13 bases in between. This CDR3 has 15 residues. The CDR3 DNA is TGCGCCAGCAGCTCCTATGACTCGACCAATCAGCCCCAGCATTTT. As protein: CASSSYDSTNQPQHF. The variable domain in full, completed from reference TRBV5-1 and TRBJ1-5, reads KAGVTQTPRYLIKTRGQQVTLSCSPISGHRSVSWYQQTPGQGLQFLFEYFSETQRNKGNFPGRFSGRQFSNSRSEMNVSTLELGDSALYLCASSSYDSTNQPQHFGDGTRLSIL.

The rearrangement links TRBV20-1 to TRBJ2-1, with 9 bases aligning to TRBD2. Germline CDR1 DFQATT, CDR2 SNEGSKA (reference sequence). This CDR3 contains 15 residues. V lost 3 bases to trimming and J lost 6 bases; unmatched junction nucleotides: 9. CDR3 residues: CSASSRGRAVNEQFF. CDR3 coding DNA: TGCAGTGCTAGTAGTCGCGGGAGGGCCGTCAATGAGCAGTTCTTC.

The rearrangement links TRBV11-1 to TRBJ2-1; 7 bases agree with TRBD1. The CDR3 sequence is 16 residues long. V shed 1 base, J shed 8 bases, and the junction held 11 bases outside the gene matches. CDR1 is SGHAT and CDR2 is FQDESV in the germline V gene (reference sequence). CDR3 protein: CASSLGQGEGYDEQFF. In DNA, the CDR3 is TGTGCCAGCAGCTTAGGACAGGGAGAGGGATACGATGAGCAGTTCTTC.

The J gene is TRBJ1-2, the V gene TRBV7-8; no reliable D call. The CDR3 consists of 12 residues. The germline CDR1 and CDR2 sequences are SGHVS and FQNEAQ. V was trimmed by 0 bases and J by 8 bases, leaving 7 bases between them. The CDR3 protein is CASSLASRGYTF. Here the CDR3 DNA reads TGTGCCAGCAGCTTAGCCTCTCGGGGCTACACCTTC.

This clone was picked up a small number of times. This chain links TRBV11-2 with TRBJ2-7, with D unclear. Trimming took off 0 bases at V and 3 bases at J, with 6 bases between the two ends. The CDR3 has 13 residues. The V gene's germline CDR1 is SGHAT and CDR2 FQNNGV. The CDR3 protein is CASSLEAGYEQYF. The CDR3 DNA is TGTGCCAGCAGCTTAGAGGCAGGCTACGAGCAGTACTTC.

This clone occurred once. The CDR3 sequence: CASSSGTSGRSAYEQYF. The DNA of the CDR3 is TGTGCCAGCAGCTCAGGGACTAGCGGGAGGTCTGCCTACGAGCAGTACTTC. The rearrangement uses TRBV5-6 and TRBJ2-7, with 15 bases fitting TRBD2. V shed 3 bases, J shed 2 bases, and the junction held 6 bases outside the gene matches. CDR1 is SGHDT, CDR2 YYEEEE, per germline. CDR3 length: 17 amino acids. The complete variable domain, with remaining parts taken from reference TRBV5-6 and TRBJ2-7, reads DAGVTQSPTHLIKTRGQQVTLRCSPKSGHDTVSWYQQALGQGPQFIFQYYEEEERQRGNFPDRFSGHQFPNYSSELNVNALLLGDSALYLCASSSGTSGRSAYEQYFGPGTRLTVT.

V gene TRBV10-2 combines with J gene TRBJ2-7; D uncertain. CDR1 is WSHSY and CDR2 is SAAADI in the germline V gene. V was pared by 2 bases and J by 1 base, with 6 bases between. The CDR3 is made up of 13 amino acids. The CDR3 DNA reads as TGCGCCAGCAGTGAGGGCAGTTCCTACGAGCAGTACTTC. Its translation: CASSEGSSYEQYF.

This clone was detected only a few times. This chain's CDR3 is CAIKSGRGDGYTF. In nucleotides, the CDR3 is TGTGCCATCAAGTCTGGCAGGGGGGATGGCTACACCTTC. V is TRBV10-3 and J is TRBJ1-2; 7 bases are a match to TRBD1. The trim removed 7 bases at V and 6 bases at J, leaving 8 bases unmatched. The CDR3 has 13 residues. Germline V lookup: CDR1 ENHRY, CDR2 SYGVKD.

This chain links TRBV5-1 with TRBJ2-5; 7 bases align to TRBD2. Germline CDR1 reads SGHRS; CDR2 reads YFSETQ. V was clipped by 5 bases and J by 0 bases; unmatched bases: 10. The CDR3 is made up of 16 amino acids. The CDR3 DNA is TGCGCCAGCAGGCCGGGCGGCGGGAGAAACCAAGAGACCCAGTACTTC. Its protein product is CASRPGGGRNQETQYF. Together with reference TRBV5-1 and TRBJ2-5, the CDR3 gives the full variable domain: KAGVTQTPRYLIKTRGQQVTLSCSPISGHRSVSWYQQTPGQGLQFLFEYFSETQRNKGNFPGRFSGRQFSNSRSEMNVSTLELGDSALYLCASRPGGGRNQETQYFGPGTRLLVL.

This clone occurred once. This chain links TRBV10-3 with TRBJ2-7; D not resolved. V was pared by 6 bases and J by 2 bases, with 8 bases between. The CDR3 is 12 residues long. Germline V lookup: CDR1 ENHRY, CDR2 SYGVKD. CDR3 DNA: TGTGCCATCAGGGGCAGTACCTACGAGCAGTACTTC. This translates into CAIRGSTYEQYF.

This clone was counted once. The chain is built from TRBV6-5 and TRBJ1-3, with D tentatively TRBD1 (5 bases). Trimming shortened V by 0 bases and J by 2 bases, and 11 bases separated the two germline ends. Germline assignment: CDR1 MNHEY and CDR2 SVGAGI. The CDR3 has 16 amino acids. CDR3 in DNA: TGTGCCAGCAGTTACTCGACAGAAGGGGCTGGAAACACCATATATTTT. Protein sequence: CASSYSTEGAGNTIYF.

This chain uses TRBV5-1 with TRBJ2-5, with 9 bases matching TRBD1. This CDR3 has 15 amino acids. Trimming at V came to 5 bases and at J to 4 bases, leaving 9 bases not matched to a gene. CDR1 SGHRS and CDR2 YFSETQ come from the germline V gene. Written as DNA, the CDR3 is TGCGCCAGCAGGGAAGGGACAGGGAAGGGAGAGACCCAGTACTTC. Amino acids: CASREGTGKGETQYF.

V and J are TRBV6-5 and TRBJ1-2; no clear D gene. This CDR3 comprises 14 residues. Deletions cut 6 bases from V and 3 bases from J, with 14 bases between. Germline CDR1 is MNHEY and CDR2 is SVGAGI. CDR3 in amino acids: CASRSSPGDYGYTF. CDR3 nucleotide sequence: TGTGCCAGCAGATCGTCACCCGGTGACTATGGCTACACCTTC.

V usage is TRBV19 and J usage is TRBJ2-5, with 9 positions matching TRBD1. V was clipped by 9 bases and J by 3 bases; unmatched bases: 11. Germline V lookup: CDR1 LNHDA, CDR2 SQIVND (reference sequence). The CDR3 extends over 15 amino acids. The CDR3 region has the DNA TGTGCCAGCTCCCTCACTGGGACAGGGAAAGAGACCCAGTACTTC. It translates to CASSLTGTGKETQYF.

The rearrangement uses TRBV7-3 and TRBJ1-6; D unclear. The V gene lost 3 bases and the J gene lost 14 bases, with 14 bases spanning the gap. The length of the CDR3 is 13 residues. From germline, CDR1 is SGHTA and CDR2 FQGTGA. CDR3 residues: CASSFSVSSALHF. The CDR3 bases are TGTGCCAGCAGCTTCTCTGTTAGTTCGGCCCTCCACTTT.

V usage is TRBV6-6 and J usage is TRBJ2-3; TRBD2 is a possible D gene (5 bases). Per the germline V gene, CDR1 is MNHNY and CDR2 is SVGAGI (reference sequence). The CDR3 extends over 11 amino acids. Trimming removed 6 bases at V and 4 bases at J, with 5 bases between. This CDR3 reads CASRAADTQYF. CDR3 in DNA: TGTGCCAGCAGAGCGGCAGATACGCAGTATTTT.